This T cell receptor (beta chain) originates from a study of blood T cells in healthy people across ages. Overall study findings and caveats: Whereas aged donors had fewer naive CD4+ cells, long-lived donors had more of them and higher diversity. Per million T cells, TCR beta diversity dropped about linearly as age rose.

The CDR3 contains 13 residues. V lost 7 bases and J 3 bases, leaving 10 bases between the germline ends. Germline values: CDR1 SGHTA, CDR2 FQGNSA. This clonotype was counted between two and nine times. What it binds is not known. Next came a second PCR, run for roughly 7 to 12 cycles, which used a sample-barcoded 5' primer along with a J-beta primer mix. TCRdb independently ran MiXCR on the 5' RACE reads; one entry per CDR3 protein. The table lists about 750,000 distinct CDR3 sequences, about 55% of them singletons. This receptor was taken from a man at least 80 years old in good health. This chain joins TRBV7-2 and TRBJ2-1; D remains unclear. Sequencing input: blood. The DNA for the CDR3 is TGTGCCAGCACCCCGGCCCTCTACAATGAGCAGTTCTTC. This codes for CASTPALYNEQFF.